This TCR beta chain was identified in a study of T-cell reconstitution after alpha-beta-depleted transplantation in children. Preparation of the TCRbeta library was carried out with unique molecular identifiers. Each CDR3 protein is one row after TCRdb ran MiXCR on the PCR reads. In the table there are 90,000 to 100,000 distinct CDR3 sequences, 10% to 15% of which are singletons. CDR3 length equals 12 residues. Trimming shortened V by 3 bases and J by 6 bases, and 8 bases separated the two germline ends. Germline CDR1 reads KGHSH; CDR2 reads LQKENI. This chain uses TRBV18 with TRBJ1-1; D is undetermined. The sequence came from a human donor who donated a stem cell graft to a child with inherited bone marrow failure. Sequences were derived from PBMCs from the stem cell graft donor, sampled from the stem cell graft. The CDR3 bases are TGTGCCAGCTCACCCTCAGGCCCTGAAGCTTTCTTT. Residues: CASSPSGPEAFF.